The 19 T cell receptor beta chains in this list originate from one sample, sequenced in a study of shared clonotypes between healthy human individuals. The assay was immunoSEQ multiplex PCR, and TCRdb's table has in-frame clones only and misses some. The data show some 1,900,000 clones, less than 95% seen once. CD8 cells regarded as naive lacked CD45RO, were positively chosen for CCR7, and omitted terminally differentiated effector memory CD45RA+ cells. The specimen was naive CD8+ T cells sorted from blood. The receptors come from a young man in good health.

The chain carries TRBV13 and TRBJ1-5, with D maybe TRBD1 (5 bases). V was pared by 5 bases and J by 7 bases, with 12 bases between. The germline V gene has CDR1 PRHDT and CDR2 FYEKMQ (reference sequence). This CDR3 is built from 13 residues. CDR3 DNA sequence: TGTGCCAGCAGCGAGGGGTTATACCAGCCCCAGCATTTT. Translation gives CASSEGLYQPQHF.

The chain is built from TRBV5-4 and TRBJ1-1; D gene unclear. Germline V gives CDR1 SGHNT, CDR2 YYREEE (reference sequence). This CDR3 is 14 amino acids long. With 4 bases removed from V and 5 bases from J, the gap between germline ends came to 15 bases. CDR3 nucleotide sequence: TGTGCCAGCAGCCCGACTAAAGGTACTACTGAAGCTTTCTTT. Translated, it gives CASSPTKGTTEAFF.

J is TRBJ2-2 and V is TRBV19, with TRBD1 as a possible D gene (5 bases). The CDR3 length is 16 residues. In germline, CDR1 is LNHDA, CDR2 SQIVND (reference sequence). Trimming removed 7 bases at V and 1 base at J, with 16 bases between. The CDR3 DNA is TGTGCCAGTACCCCCCCCTGGCAGGGGAACACCGGGGAGCTGTTTTTT. Its translation: CASTPPWQGNTGELFF.

The chain combines TRBV7-9 with TRBJ2-5; 13 bases are a match to TRBD2. V trimming: 3 bases; J trimming: 2 bases; junction bases outside the gene matches: 3. Germline lookup yields CDR1 SEHNR and CDR2 FQNEAQ (reference sequence). There are 16 residues in the CDR3. Here the CDR3 DNA reads TGTGCCAGCAGCTTTATGGGACTAGCGGGGCAAGAGACCCAGTACTTC. It encodes CASSFMGLAGQETQYF. The entire variable domain, with the rest obtained from reference TRBV7-9 and TRBJ2-5, is as follows: DTGVSQNPRHKITKRGQNVTFRCDPISEHNRLYWYRQTLGQGPEFLTYFQNEAQLEKSRLLSDRFSAERPKGSFSTLEIQRTEQGDSAMYLCASSFMGLAGQETQYFGPGTRLLVL.

About this clone: Different DNA sequences within this sample yield the same CDR3. The gene calls are TRBV7-6 and TRBJ2-7; the match to TRBD2 covers 11 bases. After removal of 1 base from V and 4 bases from J, the junction contained 3 bases not matched to a gene. Germline V gene data show CDR1 as SGHVS and CDR2 as FNYEAQ. This CDR3 is built from 15 residues. The CDR3 DNA is TGTGCCAGCAGCTTAGGGACTAGCGGGCCATACGAGCAGTACTTC. This sequence encodes CASSLGTSGPYEQYF.

To note about this clone: Other DNA sequences in this sample translate to the same CDR3. The chain recombines TRBV7-9 with TRBJ2-3; D not certain. The CDR3 is 11 amino acids. Trimming shortened V by 6 bases and J by 3 bases, and 4 bases separated the two germline ends. The V gene's germline CDR1 is SEHNR and CDR2 FQNEAQ (reference sequence). CDR3 protein: CASSSTDTQYF. The CDR3 DNA is TGTGCCAGCAGTTCGACAGATACGCAGTATTTT.

Concerning this clone: Additional DNA sequences in this sample encode the identical CDR3. The chain links TRBV6-1 to TRBJ2-7; 7 bases align to TRBD1. The CDR3 contains 14 residues. V gave up 2 bases and J gave up 0 bases; unmatched junction bases: 1. CDR1 and CDR2 from the germline V gene are MNHNS and SASEGT. The chain's CDR3 is CASSERGHSYEQYF. The CDR3 region has the DNA TGTGCCAGCAGTGAAAGGGGGCACTCCTACGAGCAGTACTTC.

The V and J genes are TRBV4-1 and TRBJ2-2; 7 bases map to TRBD1. Germline V lookup: CDR1 MGHRA, CDR2 YSYEKL. This CDR3 comprises 16 residues. The V gene end was trimmed by 1 base and the J gene end by 3 bases; junction bases not matched to a gene: 5. This chain's CDR3 is CASSQGNRGYTGELFF. The CDR3, as DNA: TGCGCCAGCAGCCAAGGGAACAGGGGCTACACCGGGGAGCTGTTTTTT.

The chain has TRBV27 and TRBJ2-5, with 8 positions matching TRBD1. The CDR3 sequence is 15 residues long. CDR1 and CDR2 (germline): MNHEY, SMNVEV (reference sequence). Unmatched junction bases numbered 11, after V lost 7 bases and J lost 4 bases. The CDR3 DNA reads TGTGCCAGCATTCGGACAGGGTTAAGAGGAGAGACCCAGTACTTC. Translating gives CASIRTGLRGETQYF.

The V and J genes are TRBV7-9 and TRBJ2-7; D is possibly TRBD2 (7 bases). The CDR3 contains 16 residues. V was pared by 1 base and J by 1 base, with 14 bases between. Looked up from germline, CDR1 is SEHNR and CDR2 is FQNEAQ (reference sequence). The CDR3 spells CASSLVGGGASYEQYF. The CDR3 DNA is TGTGCCAGCAGCTTAGTGGGAGGGGGGGCGTCCTACGAGCAGTACTTC.

A single count supports this clone. A read error may be the cause here, since a much bigger clone is one base away. Other DNA sequences within the sample encode an identical CDR3. J is TRBJ2-7 and V is TRBV6-1; D not resolved. This CDR3 has 11 amino acids. V shed 6 bases and J shed 1 base, with 4 bases lying between them. Germline assignment: CDR1 MNHNS and CDR2 SASEGT. As DNA, the CDR3 is TGTGCCAGCAGCCCGTCCTACGAGCAGTACTTC. Residues: CASSPSYEQYF.

V and J are TRBV6-5 and TRBJ2-2; 8 nucleotides line up with TRBD1. This CDR3 has 14 residues. CDR1 is MNHEY, CDR2 SVGAGI, per germline. V lost 8 bases to trimming and J lost 8 bases; unmatched junction nucleotides: 10. DNA for the CDR3: TGTGCCAGCGCTCCAGGGGGCAAATGGGGGGAGCTGTTTTTT. This encodes CASAPGGKWGELFF.

This rearrangement joins TRBV7-9 to TRBJ2-7, with 10 bases lining up with TRBD1. V was clipped by 5 bases and J by 1 base; unmatched bases: 8. Germline CDR1 is SEHNR and CDR2 is FQNEAQ (reference sequence). CDR3 length: 16 residues. In DNA form, the CDR3 reads TGTGCCAGCAGCCACGACCGGGACAGGGGATCCTACGAGCAGTACTTC. As protein: CASSHDRDRGSYEQYF.

The chain carries TRBV4-1 and TRBJ1-2, with 7 nucleotides matching TRBD1. V trimming: 4 bases; J trimming: 3 bases; junction bases outside the gene matches: 8. This CDR3 contains 15 residues. Germline V gene data show CDR1 as MGHRA and CDR2 as YSYEKL. CDR3 bases: TGCGCCAGCAGCCCAGGGGGGGGTACGGACTATGGCTACACCTTC. Translated, it gives CASSPGGGTDYGYTF.

The V and J genes are TRBV19 and TRBJ1-5, with a tentative D call TRBD1 (5 bases). Trimming removed 6 bases from V and 0 bases from J, with 9 bases in between. CDR3 length: 14 amino acids. Germline V gene sequence: CDR1 LNHDA, CDR2 SQIVND (reference sequence). The CDR3 here is CASRRGFSNQPQHF. The CDR3 nucleotides are TGTGCCAGTAGGAGGGGATTTAGCAATCAGCCCCAGCATTTT.

The J gene is TRBJ2-3, the V gene TRBV12-5; weak D call: TRBD2 (5 bases). The CDR3 has 16 amino acids. Germline-derived CDR1 and CDR2 are LGHNT and FRNRAP. V was cut by 0 bases and J by 2 bases, with 12 bases left in between. For the CDR3, the DNA is TGTGCTAGTGGTTTGGTACGAAGCGGCAACACAGATACGCAGTATTTT. Protein sequence: CASGLVRSGNTDTQYF.

The chain is built from TRBV27 and TRBJ2-1, with 8 bases aligning to TRBD2. The CDR3 loop spans 15 amino acids. J gave up 6 bases and V 7 bases, and 11 bases lay outside the gene matches. Germline lookup yields CDR1 MNHEY and CDR2 SMNVEV (reference sequence). Here the CDR3 reads CASNPGTSLFNEQFF. DNA for the CDR3: TGTGCCAGCAATCCTGGGACTAGTCTTTTCAATGAGCAGTTCTTC.

The chain links TRBV7-9 to TRBJ1-1, with unresolved D. The V end lost 6 bases, the J end lost 1 base, and 12 bases lay between the germline ends. CDR1 SEHNR and CDR2 FQNEAQ come from the germline V gene (reference sequence). The CDR3 loop spans 14 amino acids. The CDR3 here is CASSPQVQNTEAFF. CDR3 nucleotide sequence: TGTGCCAGCAGTCCCCAGGTACAGAACACTGAAGCTTTCTTT.

The chain links TRBV27 to TRBJ2-7; D perhaps matches TRBD1 (5 bases). Germline V gene lookup returns CDR1 MNHEY and CDR2 SMNVEV (reference sequence). V was pared by 5 bases and J by 1 base, with 12 bases between. CDR3 length: 14 residues. The CDR3 DNA is TGTGCCAGCAGTCCTCAGGGAAGGTCCTACGAGCAGTACTTC. Its translation: CASSPQGRSYEQYF.